This T cell receptor beta chain derives from a study of blood T cell repertoires in COVID-19. Study summary: T cells, B-cell-depleted T cells, or PBMCs supplied cDNA or gDNA.

The CDR3 length is 16 residues. Unmatched junction bases numbered 5, after V lost 3 bases and J lost 0 bases. The germline CDR1 and CDR2 sequences are LGHDT and YNNKEL (reference sequence). Source study methods: Amplification from reference gene primers served as the basis for estimated nucleated cell counts. Sequencing used immunoSEQ multiplex PCR; TCRdb keeps in-frame clones, though not all of them. V, J and clone size reflect that table, while D and trimming were determined from the DNA. Of 250,000 to 400,000 clones listed, around 86% are singletons. The V call is TRBV3-1 (or the pseudogene TRBV3-2), the J call TRBJ1-5, with 7 bases lining up with TRBD1. The TCR sequence derives from a man in his fifties with active or convalescent COVID-19. Specimen: peripheral blood. The CDR3 here is CASSQGTDNSNQPQHF. CDR3 coding DNA: TGTGCCAGCAGCCAGGGGACAGACAATAGCAATCAGCCCCAGCATTTT.